This is a list of T cell receptor beta chains from one sample in a study of Graves' ophthalmopathy and Graves' hyperthyroidism. MiXCR was run by TCRdb on the multiplex PCR reads, yielding one entry per CDR3 protein. Here the sample spans approximately 1.2 million distinct CDR3 sequences, about two fifths being singletons. Sequenced material: peripheral blood or thyroid tissue (not recorded which). Receptors were obtained from an adult man with Graves' hyperthyroidism. Each CDR3 is given with its conserved first and last residue. Each record gives: D gene, V gene, J gene, CDR3 protein. The D gene is left open where the match is weak.

D: .; V: TRBV4-2; J: TRBJ1-6; CDR3: CASSQDLSSYNSPLHF
D: TRBD1; V: TRBV20-1; J: TRBJ2-5; CDR3: CSAAGTGVQETQYF
D: .; V: TRBV29-1; J: TRBJ1-1; CDR3: CSVHKGGDTEAFF
D: TRBD1; V: TRBV24-1; J: TRBJ1-1; CDR3: CATSETGGTTEAFF
D: .; V: TRBV12-3/TRBV12-4; J: TRBJ1-4; CDR3: CASSLASPFEKLFF
D: .; V: TRBV28; J: TRBJ1-5; CDR3: CASSSGFSKPQHF
D: TRBD1; V: TRBV20-1; J: TRBJ2-5; CDR3: CSAKQGERVEETQYF
D: TRBD2; V: TRBV4-2; J: TRBJ2-3; CDR3: CASSPRTSSTDTQYF
D: .; V: TRBV29-1; J: TRBJ1-2; CDR3: CSVRADGANYGYTF
D: TRBD1; V: TRBV5-5; J: TRBJ2-5; CDR3: CASSTQGAPQYF
D: TRBD1; V: TRBV5-1; J: TRBJ2-7; CDR3: CASSLALQGQGYYEQYF
D: .; V: TRBV29-1; J: TRBJ2-2; CDR3: CSAGAGHGGGELFF
D: .; V: TRBV29-1; J: TRBJ2-3; CDR3: CSVEMAGADTQYF
D: .; V: TRBV10-3; J: TRBJ1-1; CDR3: CASSYGQRNTEAFF
D: TRBD1; V: TRBV9; J: TRBJ2-7; CDR3: CASSESWDRGYEQYF
D: TRBD1; V: TRBV19; J: TRBJ1-5; CDR3: CASRGQGETQPQHF